The 16 T cell receptor beta chains reported below all come from one sample, sequenced in a study of cytomegalovirus exposure and HLA in healthy donors. Amplification used 60 Vbeta primers and 13 Jbeta primers. Generated by immunoSEQ multiplex PCR, the TCRdb table keeps only in-frame clones and is missing some. In total, the table holds roughly 70,000 clones. The sequenced sample consisted of PBMCs. These receptors all stem from a middle-aged man in good health and CMV-seronegative.

The CDR3 DNA sequence: TGTGCCAGCAGCTTGTTCTTGCGGGGGACAGGGAAAGCTAATTCACCCCTCCACTTT. It translates to CASSLFLRGTGKANSPLHF. V is TRBV5-5 and J is TRBJ1-6; TRBD1 matches 9 bases. V shed 1 base, J shed 6 bases, and the junction held 14 bases outside the gene matches. CDR1 is SGHKS and CDR2 is YYEKEE in the germline V gene (reference sequence). There are 19 residues in the CDR3.

Note on this clone: The same CDR3 can be traced to other DNA sequences in this sample. V gene TRBV28 combines with J gene TRBJ1-5, with D possibly being TRBD1 (6 bases). The ends were cut back, 6 bases at V and 2 bases at J, with 8 bases in the middle. Germline assignment: CDR1 MDHEN and CDR2 SYDVKM. The CDR3 spans 13 residues. In DNA, the CDR3 is TGTGCCAGCAGACAGGGCGGCAATCAGCCCCAGCATTTT. Translating it yields CASRQGGNQPQHF.

By frequency, this clone registers medium-sized. The rearrangement links TRBV5-1 to TRBJ1-1; possible D gene TRBD1, 6 bases. This CDR3 contains 13 residues. Germline CDR1 SGHRS, CDR2 YFSETQ. Trimming pared 1 base from V and 3 bases from J, leaving 7 bases between. The CDR3 nucleotides are TGCGCCAGCAGCTTGTCAGGGGACACTGAAGCTTTCTTT. As protein: CASSLSGDTEAFF.

This chain uses TRBV5-3 with TRBJ2-7, with TRBD2 as a possible D gene (6 bases). TRBV5-3 is designated an ORF whose function remains uncertain. V shed 3 bases and J shed 7 bases, with 14 bases lying between them. The CDR3 runs 13 residues. The chain's CDR3 is CARSSTSSWEQYF. In DNA, the CDR3 is TGTGCCAGAAGCTCGACTAGTTCATGGGAGCAGTACTTC.

V gene TRBV4-2 combines with J gene TRBJ2-3, with a weak D call TRBD1 (6 bases). V lost 4 bases and J 3 bases, leaving 17 bases between the germline ends. Germline loops: CDR1 LGHNA, CDR2 YNFKEQ. This CDR3 contains 16 residues. The CDR3 is CASSPSRTESTDTQYF. The CDR3 DNA reads TGTGCCAGCAGCCCATCTAGGACAGAGAGTACAGATACGCAGTATTTT.

As concerns this clone: One junction end does not reproduce the germline sequence, and a read error may be involved. The chain is built from TRBV7-7 and TRBJ2-1, with TRBD2 matching 13 bases. This CDR3 has 16 residues. In germline, CDR1 is SSHAT, CDR2 FNYEAQ (reference sequence). Written as DNA, the CDR3 is TGTGCTAGCAGCGCCGAGACTAGCGGGGGGAACAATGAGCAGTTCTTC. It specifies CASSAETSGGNNEQFF. The whole variable domain, filled in from reference TRBV7-7 and TRBJ2-1, reads GAGVSQSPRYKVTKRGQDVTLRCDPISSHATLYWYQQALGQGPEFLTYFNYEAQPDKSGLPSDRFSAERPEGSISTLTIQRTEQRDSAMYRCASSAETSGGNNEQFFGPGTRLTVL.

The chain couples TRBV2 to TRBJ2-3; 8 nucleotides line up with TRBD2. Germline V gene sequence: CDR1 SNHLY, CDR2 FYNNEI. The CDR3 has 15 amino acids. The V and J ends lost 1 base and 7 bases, in that order; junction bases with no gene match: 7. The DNA for the CDR3 is TGTGCCAGCAGTGAAGAGGTCGGGGGGGCCCATACGCAGTATTTT. Its translation: CASSEEVGGAHTQYF.

This chain connects TRBV6-1 to TRBJ2-5, with TRBD1 as a possible D gene (5 bases). This CDR3 contains 13 residues. Germline CDR1 reads MNHNS; CDR2 reads SASEGT. Trimming left V 3 bases short and J 5 bases short, with 10 bases between. The DNA of the CDR3 is TGTGCCAGCAGTGATACAGGAGTTGAGACCCAGTACTTC. It specifies CASSDTGVETQYF.

The rearrangement links TRBV5-6 to TRBJ2-2, with TRBD1 matching 8 bases. Trimming cost V 0 bases and J 6 bases; bases outside gene matches: 16. The CDR3 is 19 amino acids. From germline, CDR1 is SGHDT and CDR2 YYEEEE. The CDR3 is CASSLAQGALGKPPGELFF. In nucleotides, the CDR3 is TGTGCCAGCAGCTTGGCCCAGGGGGCGCTCGGAAAACCTCCCGGGGAGCTGTTTTTT.

The CDR3 DNA reads as TGTGCCAGCAGCTTGCTCCGGACAGGGGGCGCGGATTCACCCCTCCACTTT. It specifies CASSLLRTGGADSPLHF. J is TRBJ1-6 and V is TRBV5-6, with 11 bases aligning to TRBD1. V lost 1 base and J lost 8; bases outside the gene matches: 8. The CDR3 is made up of 17 amino acids. Germline lookup yields CDR1 SGHDT and CDR2 YYEEEE.

This chain connects TRBV19 to TRBJ1-6, with D possibly TRBD1 on 6 matching bases. Trimming left V 6 bases short and J 3 bases short, with 15 bases between. CDR1 is LNHDA, CDR2 SQIVND, per germline (reference sequence). The CDR3 is 16 residues long. The CDR3 coding sequence is TGTGCCAGTAGCCTAGCGGGGGGCAGCTATAATTCACCCCTCCACTTT. This sequence encodes CASSLAGGSYNSPLHF. The whole variable domain, remainder taken from reference TRBV19 and TRBJ1-6, is DGGITQSPKYLFRKEGQNVTLSCEQNLNHDAMYWYRQDPGQGLRLIYYSQIVNDFQKGDIAEGYSVSREKKESFPLTVTSAQKNPTAFYLCASSLAGGSYNSPLHFGNGTRLTVT.

This rearrangement joins TRBV10-2 to TRBJ2-1, with 10 bases identical to TRBD2. The junction had 4 bases not matched to a gene; V was cut back by 5 bases and J by 6 bases. CDR1 is WSHSY, CDR2 SAAADI, per germline. The CDR3 spans 14 residues. CDR3 nucleotide sequence: TGCGCCAGCAGTCGTAGCGGGGGGCTCAATGAGCAGTTCTTC. This codes for CASSRSGGLNEQFF.

This chain connects TRBV9 to TRBJ2-7, with TRBD2 matching 7 bases. Trimming took 2 bases from V and 2 from J; bases not matched to a gene: 4. The CDR3 covers 14 residues. Germline V CDR1 and CDR2: SGDLS, YYNGEE. The chain's CDR3 is CASSVGGIPYEQYF. CDR3 DNA sequence: TGTGCCAGCAGCGTCGGGGGGATCCCCTACGAGCAGTACTTC. Full variable domain (outside the CDR3, taken from reference TRBV9 and TRBJ2-7): DSGVTQTPKHLITATGQRVTLRCSPRSGDLSVYWYQQSLDQGLQFLIQYYNGEERAKGNILERFSAQQFPDLHSELNLSSLELGDSALYFCASSVGGIPYEQYFGPGTRLTVT.

J is TRBJ2-2 and V is TRBV11-2; TRBD1 aligns across 7 bases. The germline gives CDR1 SGHAT, CDR2 FQNNGV. Trimming cost V 4 bases and J 5 bases; bases outside gene matches: 16. The CDR3 runs 18 residues. CDR3 loop: CASSSIRQGQPGTGELFF. The DNA for the CDR3 is TGTGCCAGCAGCTCCATCAGACAGGGACAGCCGGGGACCGGGGAGCTGTTTTTT.

V usage is TRBV4-1 and J usage is TRBJ2-7; possible D gene TRBD2, 6 bases. V was clipped by 4 bases and J by 13 bases, with 20 bases between them. This CDR3 is 13 amino acids long. CDR1 is MGHRA and CDR2 is YSYEKL in the germline V gene. This CDR3 is CASSPTLGFAGYF. The CDR3 DNA follows: TGCGCCAGCAGCCCTACCCTCGGTTTCGCGGGATACTTC.

This chain connects TRBV6-5 to TRBJ2-2; 9 bases agree with TRBD1. Germline-derived CDR1 and CDR2 are MNHEY and SVGAGI. This CDR3 has 15 residues. The V and J ends lost 6 bases and 4 bases, in that order; junction bases with no gene match: 6. The CDR3 sequence: CASSLGTGLTGELFF. The CDR3 DNA reads TGTGCCAGCAGCCTTGGGACAGGGCTCACCGGGGAGCTGTTTTTT.